This record covers a single T cell receptor beta chain. Treatment indicated: some 20 received Ad26.COV2.S at low or high dose, single or two shots; roughly five received placebo; per-sample allocation not given. Sampling took place 63 days after the first vaccine or placebo injection. The data stem from a study of Ad26.COV2.S vaccination and SARS-CoV-2 variants. Across the study: Dosing was one shot or two shots 56 days apart.

This CDR3 is built from 14 residues. The V end lost 7 bases, the J end lost 1 base, and 14 bases lay between the germline ends. Germline lookup yields CDR1 MNHEY and CDR2 SMNVEV (reference sequence). Method: immunoSEQ multiplex PCR; TCRdb's copy keeps in-frame clones and lacks some. The data contain roughly 680,000 clones, around 90% of them singletons. This specimen was peripheral blood, taken in a trial of Ad26.COV2.S vaccine versus placebo. J is TRBJ2-7 and V is TRBV27, with a possible D match to TRBD2 (6 bases). The source is a person aged 18-60 years who received the Ad26.COV2.S COVID-19 vaccine or a placebo. CDR3 amino acids: CASTPRSGSYEQYF. DNA of the CDR3: TGTGCCAGCACCCCTCGAAGCGGGTCCTACGAGCAGTACTTC.